A single sample gave rise to the 8 T cell receptor beta chains below, sequenced in a study of shared clonotypes between healthy human individuals. TCRdb's table, derived via immunoSEQ multiplex PCR, lists solely in-frame clones and lacks some. Here the sample spans 2 million to 2.5 million clones, 95% being singletons. Specimen: naive CD4+ T cells sorted from blood. The subset was: CD45RA+ positively selected. Receptors were obtained from a man aged 18 to 29 in good health.

This chain joins TRBV4-2 and TRBJ1-6, with 8 bases matching TRBD1. Germline lookup yields CDR1 LGHNA and CDR2 YNFKEQ. V shed 4 bases, J shed 7 bases, and the junction held 9 bases outside the gene matches. There are 16 residues in the CDR3. The CDR3 loop reads CASSRILTGDNSPLHF. DNA of the CDR3: TGTGCCAGCAGCCGCATATTGACAGGGGACAATTCACCCCTCCACTTT.

The V and J genes are TRBV6-5 and TRBJ2-3; tentative D call: TRBD2 (7 bases). The CDR3 has 16 amino acids. Between the trimmed V and J ends, which lost 0 bases and 1 base, there was a span of 11 bases. The V gene's germline CDR1 is MNHEY and CDR2 SVGAGI. The DNA for the CDR3 is TGTGCCAGCAGTTACTCCACGGGGGGCGGCACAGATACGCAGTATTTT. Its translation: CASSYSTGGGTDTQYF.

This chain connects TRBV7-9 to TRBJ1-5; a weak D match, TRBD1 (5 bases). The germline gives CDR1 SEHNR, CDR2 FQNEAQ (reference sequence). The CDR3 totals 13 residues. V lost 6 bases and J 7 bases, leaving 13 bases between the germline ends. CDR3 DNA sequence: TGTGCCAGCAGTAGGGGTTATGGACAGCCCCAGCATTTT. Protein product: CASSRGYGQPQHF.

The chain couples TRBV28 to TRBJ2-4, with D unclear. The V end lost 6 bases, the J end lost 9 bases, and 18 bases lay between the germline ends. Germline loops: CDR1 MDHEN, CDR2 SYDVKM. The CDR3 is 14 amino acids. In nucleotides, the CDR3 is TGTGCCAGCAGCAATCTCAATGCAGGCGGCATTCAGTACTTC. It yields the protein CASSNLNAGGIQYF.

Comment on this clone: Other nucleotide sequences from this sample produce the same CDR3. The chain carries TRBV6-6 and TRBJ1-2; D might be TRBD1 (6 bases). Per the germline V gene, CDR1 is MNHNY and CDR2 is SVGAGI (reference sequence). Trimming pared 4 bases from V and 2 bases from J, leaving 8 bases between. This CDR3 is 13 amino acids long. CDR3 amino acids: CASSSQGNYGYTF. DNA of the CDR3: TGTGCCAGCAGTTCACAGGGCAACTATGGCTACACCTTC.

The V and J genes are TRBV6-5 and TRBJ2-1; 9 bases fit TRBD2. This CDR3 has 13 residues. With V trimmed by 4 bases and J by 9 bases, 4 bases remained unmatched. Germline V lookup: CDR1 MNHEY, CDR2 SVGAGI. CDR3 sequence (DNA): TGTGCCAGCAGTTCGCTAGCGGGGAGTGAGCAGTTCTTC. This sequence encodes CASSSLAGSEQFF.

This clone was seen only a few times. The J gene is TRBJ1-1, the V gene TRBV30; D uncertain. The CDR3 extends over 16 amino acids. The V end was cut by 3 bases, the J end by 8 bases, with 25 bases between. Looked up from germline, CDR1 is GTSNPN and CDR2 is SVGIG (reference sequence). The DNA for the CDR3 is TGTGCCTGGAGGCCTCCTTGGGAGATTTTAATAACCGAAGCTTTCTTT. Its protein is CAWRPPWEILITEAFF.

This chain joins TRBV29-1 and TRBJ2-7; TRBD2 agrees at 8 bases. The CDR3 length is 17 residues. V shed 4 bases, J shed 5 bases, and the junction held 19 bases outside the gene matches. The V gene's germline CDR1 is SQVTM and CDR2 ANQGSEA. The CDR3 coding sequence is TGCAGCGTTGGCCTCTTAATAGCGGGAAGGGAGGGGAACGAGCAGTACTTC. As protein: CSVGLLIAGREGNEQYF.